What follows are 26 T cell receptor beta chains derived from one specimen sequenced in a study of blood T cells in healthy people across ages. A second roughly 7 to 12 cycle PCR used barcoded and J-beta primers. Each CDR3 protein is one row after TCRdb ran MiXCR on the 5' RACE reads. This table has 1,500,000 or so distinct CDR3 sequences, approximately 59% appearing once. The specimen sequenced was blood. All receptors derive from a man between 18 and 35 years old in good health.

V usage is TRBV27 and J usage is TRBJ2-7; unclear D gene. Germline V gene lookup returns CDR1 MNHEY and CDR2 SMNVEV (reference sequence). The CDR3 has 14 amino acids. The ends were cut back, 1 base at V and 7 bases at J, with 14 bases in the middle. The CDR3 coding sequence is TGTGCCAGCAGTTTATATTCCAGTGCGGCTGAGCAGTACTTC. Protein sequence: CASSLYSSAAEQYF.

The chain is built from TRBV7-2 and TRBJ2-5, with D tentatively TRBD2 (7 bases). The CDR3 loop spans 17 amino acids. CDR1 is SGHTA, CDR2 FQGNSA, per germline. The germline V and J ends were trimmed by 5 bases and 11 bases, with 30 bases remaining between them. CDR3 sequence reads: CASSARRGEGSYNEQYF. The CDR3 DNA reads as TGTGCCAGCAGCGCCCGGAGGGGGGAGGGATCCTACAATGAGCAGTACTTC.

The CDR3 spells CASSLAEGLSYYEQYF. DNA for the CDR3: TGCGCCAGCAGCTTGGCGGAAGGGCTTAGTTACTACGAGCAGTACTTC. V and J are TRBV5-1 and TRBJ2-7; D is uncertain. Looked up from germline, CDR1 is SGHRS and CDR2 is YFSETQ. The CDR3 spans 16 residues. V dropped 0 bases and J dropped 3 bases, with 16 bases sitting between them.

This clonotype came up a few times. This rearrangement joins TRBV5-5 to TRBJ2-4; D not certain. The germline CDR1 and CDR2 sequences are SGHKS and YYEKEE (reference sequence). The V and J ends lost 4 bases and 0 bases respectively, with 8 bases between them. The CDR3 has 14 amino acids. This CDR3 reads CASSPQLAKNIQYF. The DNA for the CDR3 is TGTGCCAGCAGCCCTCAGTTAGCCAAAAACATTCAGTACTTC.

The rearrangement links TRBV29-1 to TRBJ2-1; the match to TRBD2 covers 13 bases. The ends lost 3 bases at V and 7 bases at J; junction bases unmatched: 3. CDR3 size: 14 residues. CDR1 and CDR2 (germline): SQVTM, ANQGSEA. The CDR3: CSVEGLAGPNEQFF. Written as DNA, the CDR3 is TGCAGCGTTGAGGGACTAGCGGGACCAAATGAGCAGTTCTTC.

The chain is built from TRBV29-1 and TRBJ1-2; perhaps TRBD1 as D (6 bases). Germline V gene data show CDR1 as SQVTM and CDR2 as ANQGSEA. The CDR3 length is 14 residues. V lost 1 base to trimming and J lost 0 bases, with 9 bases between them. In DNA, the CDR3 is TGCAGCGTTGAAGGCAGGGGCGCTAACTATGGCTACACCTTC. The encoded protein is CSVEGRGANYGYTF.

V usage is TRBV4-1 and J usage is TRBJ2-3; TRBD2 matches at 7 bases. CDR1 and CDR2 from the germline V gene are MGHRA and YSYEKL. This CDR3 is 17 amino acids long. The junction had 10 bases not matched to a gene; V was cut back by 0 bases and J by 4 bases. CDR3 nucleotide sequence: TGCGCCAGCAGCCAAGATCTAAGACGGGGGGTCGCAGATACGCAGTATTTT. Amino acids: CASSQDLRRGVADTQYF.

The chain links TRBV30 to TRBJ2-4; 7 positions agree with TRBD2. The J call may be incorrect, as the DNA end agrees better with TRBJ2-7. Germline CDR1 reads GTSNPN; CDR2 reads SVGIG (reference sequence). The CDR3 contains 14 residues. CDR3: CAWRPSGVVYEQYF. The CDR3 DNA reads as TGTGCCTGGAGACCTAGCGGAGTGGTATACGAGCAGTACTTC.

The chain uses TRBV12-3 or TRBV12-4 and TRBJ2-5, with 9 bases matching TRBD2. J gave up 5 bases and V 9 bases, and 16 bases lay outside the gene matches. CDR3 length: 16 residues. In nucleotides, the CDR3 is TGTGCCAGTGGGGCTAGCGGGATCTCTCCGGAGGAGACCCAGTACTTC. Encoded protein: CASGASGISPEETQYF.

Comment on this clonotype: Germline is not matched at one junction end, which may reflect a read error. This sequence joins TRBV28 and TRBJ2-1; possibly TRBD2 for D (6 bases). The germline gives CDR1 MDHEN, CDR2 SYDVKM. The CDR3 has 15 residues. CDR3 sequence reads: CASSYTLASYDEQFF. In DNA, the CDR3 is TGTGCCAGCAGCTACACACTAGCATCCTACGATGAGCAGTTCTTC.

This chain links TRBV20-1 with TRBJ2-1; 10 bases match TRBD2. Germline V lookup: CDR1 DFQATT, CDR2 SNEGSKA (reference sequence). This CDR3 has 16 residues. The trim removed 2 bases at V and 4 bases at J, leaving 8 bases unmatched. CDR3 nucleotide sequence: TGCAGTGCTAGATCCCCGACTAGCGGGCTATACAATGAGCAGTTCTTC. It yields the protein CSARSPTSGLYNEQFF.

The chain couples TRBV10-3 to TRBJ2-7, with D perhaps matching TRBD1 (6 bases). The CDR3 contains 14 residues. Germline V gene sequence: CDR1 ENHRY, CDR2 SYGVKD. Trimming stripped 3 bases from V and 3 bases from J, with 12 bases between. As DNA, the CDR3 is TGTGCCATCAGTGATACAGGGAATATCTACGAGCAGTACTTC. Its translation is CAISDTGNIYEQYF.

In this sample, this clonotype turned up once. J is TRBJ1-4 and V is TRBV6-5, with D perhaps matching TRBD1 (6 bases). The CDR3 loop spans 14 amino acids. Germline V gene data show CDR1 as MNHEY and CDR2 as SVGAGI. The ends were cut back, 5 bases at V and 2 bases at J, with 9 bases in the middle. CDR3 sequence (DNA): TGTGCCAGCAGTCCACAGGGTACTAATGAAAAACTGTTTTTT. Protein: CASSPQGTNEKLFF.

The J gene is TRBJ2-3, the V gene TRBV29-1; TRBD2 might be the D (6 bases). Trimming removed 7 bases from V and 6 bases from J, with 14 bases in between. The CDR3 runs 12 residues. Germline lookup yields CDR1 SQVTM and CDR2 ANQGSEA. Written as DNA, the CDR3 is TGCAGCGCCCCGGGACTGCGGGATACGCAGTATTTT. Amino acid sequence: CSAPGLRDTQYF.

In the case of this clonotype: The conserved final phenylalanine or tryptophan is absent from the CDR3, which likely points to a read error. The chain carries TRBV7-2 and TRBJ2-3; possible D gene TRBD2, 5 bases. This CDR3 comprises 11 residues. Trimming took off 11 bases at V and 2 bases at J, with 8 bases between the two ends. Germline loops: CDR1 SGHTA, CDR2 FQGNSA. The CDR3 reads CAGGSTDTQYL. CDR3 nucleotide sequence: TGTGCCGGAGGTTCCACAGATACGCAGTATTTG.

The table lists this clonotype with a few counts. The V gene is TRBV20-1, the J gene TRBJ2-1, with D possibly matching TRBD2 (5 bases). The V gene lost 5 bases and the J gene lost 3 bases, with 11 bases spanning the gap. Germline CDR1 is DFQATT and CDR2 is SNEGSKA (reference sequence). CDR3 size: 13 residues. The CDR3 DNA reads TGCAGTGCTCCCGACCGGGGCTACAATGAGCAGTTCTTC. Amino acids: CSAPDRGYNEQFF.

The chain carries TRBV7-2 and TRBJ1-5, with 9 bases that match TRBD1. Unmatched junction bases numbered 8, after V lost 5 bases and J lost 6 bases. Germline CDR1 reads SGHTA; CDR2 reads FQGNSA. The CDR3 is 15 residues long. CDR3 nucleotides: TGTGCCAGCAGCACTGGGACAGGGCTTCTTCAGCCCCAGCATTTT. This encodes CASSTGTGLLQPQHF.

The sample holds a few counts of this clonotype. The chain's CDR3 is CASRDPYEQYF. The CDR3 nucleotides read TGTGCCAGCAGGGACCCGTACGAGCAGTACTTC. The J gene is TRBJ2-7, the V gene TRBV6-2 or TRBV6-3, with unresolved D. This CDR3 spans 11 amino acids. From germline, CDR1 is MNHEY and CDR2 SVGEGT. V gave up 6 bases and J gave up 4 bases, with 7 bases separating them.

The gene calls are TRBV7-6 and TRBJ2-3; tentative D call: TRBD2 (5 bases). The CDR3 consists of 15 residues. From germline, CDR1 is SGHVS and CDR2 FNYEAQ. The germline V and J ends were trimmed by 5 bases and 2 bases, with 14 bases remaining between them. This chain's CDR3 is CASSQFPTTTDTQYF. As DNA, the CDR3 is TGTGCCAGCAGCCAATTCCCGACTACCACAGATACGCAGTATTTT. Filled out from reference TRBV7-6 and TRBJ2-3, the complete variable domain reads GAGVSQSPRYKVTKRGQDVALRCDPISGHVSLYWYRQALGQGPEFLTYFNYEAQQDKSGLPNDRFSAERPEGSISTLTIQRTEQRDSAMYRCASSQFPTTTDTQYFGPGTRLTVL.

This chain links TRBV12-3 or TRBV12-4 with TRBJ1-1, with D unclear. The CDR3 consists of 13 residues. V lost 3 bases to trimming and J lost 4 bases, with 9 bases between them. The CDR3 sequence is CASSFRPVTEAFF. CDR3 nucleotides: TGTGCCAGCAGTTTCCGGCCGGTCACTGAAGCTTTCTTT.

This clonotype was seen once. The V call is TRBV7-9, the J call TRBJ1-1; D is possibly TRBD1 (6 bases). CDR1 and CDR2 (germline): SEHNR, FQNEAQ (reference sequence). V lost 2 bases and J 7 bases, leaving 14 bases between the germline ends. This CDR3 has 14 amino acids. Here the CDR3 DNA reads TGTGCCAGCAGCTTAATCGGGGGGGCTGATGAAGCTTTCTTT. Protein sequence: CASSLIGGADEAFF. Full variable domain (remainder filled in from reference TRBV7-9 and TRBJ1-1): DTGVSQNPRHKITKRGQNVTFRCDPISEHNRLYWYRQTLGQGPEFLTYFQNEAQLEKSRLLSDRFSAERPKGSFSTLEIQRTEQGDSAMYLCASSLIGGADEAFFGQGTRLTVV.

This clonotype occurred a few times. The rearrangement uses TRBV4-3 and TRBJ2-7, with D tentatively TRBD1 (6 bases). The V gene's germline CDR1 is LGHNA and CDR2 YSLEER. The CDR3 loop spans 14 amino acids. V was pared by 2 bases and J by 2 bases, with 10 bases between. The CDR3 is CASSQRDKAYEQYF. CDR3 coding DNA: TGCGCCAGCAGCCAACGGGACAAGGCCTACGAGCAGTACTTC.

The chain combines TRBV4-1 with TRBJ1-2; tentative D call: TRBD1 (6 bases). The V gene's germline CDR1 is MGHRA and CDR2 YSYEKL. The ends were cut back, 5 bases at V and 6 bases at J, with 22 bases in the middle. The CDR3 runs 16 residues. The CDR3 DNA sequence: TGCGCCAGCAGCGACACCACGGGGACAAGTAGGCATGGCTACACCTTC. Protein: CASSDTTGTSRHGYTF.

This rearrangement joins TRBV14 to TRBJ2-1, with D hard to call. The germline V gene has CDR1 SGHDN and CDR2 FVKESK. The CDR3 is 13 residues long. The ends were cut back, 0 bases at V and 6 bases at J, with 6 bases in the middle. The CDR3 spells CASSQDYSNEQFF. DNA for the CDR3: TGTGCCAGCAGCCAAGATTACAGCAATGAGCAGTTCTTC.

As concerns this clonotype: This sequence may be a read error, since a much larger clone differs from it by one base. This chain links TRBV29-1 with TRBJ2-7; TRBD2 is a possible D gene (6 bases). This CDR3 has 12 amino acids. Germline CDR1 reads SQVTM; CDR2 reads ANQGSEA. The V gene lost 1 base and the J gene lost 7 bases, with 11 bases spanning the gap. CDR3 nucleotide sequence: TGCAGCGTTGAAGCGGGAGTGACTGAGCAGTACTTC. Translation gives CSVEAGVTEQYF.

This chain connects TRBV28 to TRBJ2-7, with D unresolved. Germline CDR1 is MDHEN and CDR2 is SYDVKM. The CDR3 has 12 residues. The V end was cut by 1 base, the J end by 6 bases, with 7 bases between. CDR3 sequence (DNA): TGTGCCAGCAGTTTATCCTACCTCGAGCAGTACTTC. It yields the protein CASSLSYLEQYF.